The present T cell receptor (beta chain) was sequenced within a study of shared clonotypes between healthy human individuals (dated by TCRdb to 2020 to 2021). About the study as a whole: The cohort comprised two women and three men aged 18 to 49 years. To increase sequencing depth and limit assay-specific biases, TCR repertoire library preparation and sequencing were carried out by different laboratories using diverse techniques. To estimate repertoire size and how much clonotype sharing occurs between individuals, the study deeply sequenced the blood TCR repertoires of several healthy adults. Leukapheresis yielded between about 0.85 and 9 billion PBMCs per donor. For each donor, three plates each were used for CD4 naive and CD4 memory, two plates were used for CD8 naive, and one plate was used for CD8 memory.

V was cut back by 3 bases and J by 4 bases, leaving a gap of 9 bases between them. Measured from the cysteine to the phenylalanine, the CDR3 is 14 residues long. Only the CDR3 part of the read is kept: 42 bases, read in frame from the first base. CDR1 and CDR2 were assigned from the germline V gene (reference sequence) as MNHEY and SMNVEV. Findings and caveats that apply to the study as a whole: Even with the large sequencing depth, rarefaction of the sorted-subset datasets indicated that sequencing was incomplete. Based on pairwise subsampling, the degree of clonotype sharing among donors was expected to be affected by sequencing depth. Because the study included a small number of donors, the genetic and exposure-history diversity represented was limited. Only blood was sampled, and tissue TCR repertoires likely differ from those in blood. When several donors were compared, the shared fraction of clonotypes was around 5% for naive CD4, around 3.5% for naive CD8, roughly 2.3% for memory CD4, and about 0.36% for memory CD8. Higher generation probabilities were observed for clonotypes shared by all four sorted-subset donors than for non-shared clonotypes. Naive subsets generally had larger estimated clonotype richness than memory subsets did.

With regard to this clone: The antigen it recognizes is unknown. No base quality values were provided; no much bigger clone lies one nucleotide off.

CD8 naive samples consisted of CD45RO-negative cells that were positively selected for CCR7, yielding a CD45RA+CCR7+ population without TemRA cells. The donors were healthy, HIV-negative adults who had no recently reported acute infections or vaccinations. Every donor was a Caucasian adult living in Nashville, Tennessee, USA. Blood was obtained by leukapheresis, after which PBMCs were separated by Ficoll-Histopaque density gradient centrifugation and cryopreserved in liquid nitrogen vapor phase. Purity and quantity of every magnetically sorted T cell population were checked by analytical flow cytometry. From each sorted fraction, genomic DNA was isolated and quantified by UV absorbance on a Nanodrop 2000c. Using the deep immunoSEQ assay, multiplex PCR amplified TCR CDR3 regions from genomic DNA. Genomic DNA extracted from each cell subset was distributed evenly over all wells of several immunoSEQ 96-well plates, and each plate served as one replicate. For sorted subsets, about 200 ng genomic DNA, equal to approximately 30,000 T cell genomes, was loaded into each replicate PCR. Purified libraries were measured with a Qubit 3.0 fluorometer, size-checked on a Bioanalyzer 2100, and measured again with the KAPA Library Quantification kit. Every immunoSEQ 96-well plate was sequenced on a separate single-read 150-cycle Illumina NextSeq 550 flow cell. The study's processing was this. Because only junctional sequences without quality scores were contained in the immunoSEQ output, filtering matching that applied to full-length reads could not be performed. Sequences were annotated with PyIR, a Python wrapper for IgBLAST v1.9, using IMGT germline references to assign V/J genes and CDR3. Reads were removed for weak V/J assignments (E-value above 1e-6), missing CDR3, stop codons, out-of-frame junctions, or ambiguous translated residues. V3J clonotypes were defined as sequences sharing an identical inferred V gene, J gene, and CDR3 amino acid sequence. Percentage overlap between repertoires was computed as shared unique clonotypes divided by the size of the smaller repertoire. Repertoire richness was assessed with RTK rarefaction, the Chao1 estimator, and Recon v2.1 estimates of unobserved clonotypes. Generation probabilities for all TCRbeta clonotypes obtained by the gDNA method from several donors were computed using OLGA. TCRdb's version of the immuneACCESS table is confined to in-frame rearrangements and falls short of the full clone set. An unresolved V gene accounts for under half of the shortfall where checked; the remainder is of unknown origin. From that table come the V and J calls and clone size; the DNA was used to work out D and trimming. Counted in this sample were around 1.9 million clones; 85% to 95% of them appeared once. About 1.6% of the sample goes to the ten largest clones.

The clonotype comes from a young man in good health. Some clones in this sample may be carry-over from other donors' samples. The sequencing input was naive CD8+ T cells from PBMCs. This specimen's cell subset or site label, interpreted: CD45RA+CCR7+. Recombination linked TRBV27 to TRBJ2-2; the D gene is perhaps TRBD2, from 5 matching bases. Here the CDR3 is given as CASSFGLFTGELFF. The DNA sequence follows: TGTGCCAGCAGTTTTGGACTTTTCACCGGGGAGCTGTTTTTT.